The TCR beta chain under discussion was sequenced for a study of CD8+ T cells in alopecia areata. Points from the study as a whole: Scalp samples also yield sequences of resident alphabeta T cells from normal skin.

A word on this clone: Antigen: not known.

The treatment is: oral pan-JAK inhibitor, 5-10 mg twice daily. Alopecia areata patients gave lesional scalp punch biopsies and peripheral blood samples. V was pared by 0 bases and J by 5 bases, with 5 bases between. The germline CDR1 and CDR2 sequences are SGDLS and YYNGEE. This CDR3 is built from 12 residues. The sequencing template was cDNA reverse transcribed from extracted RNA. Measured with immunoSEQ multiplex PCR; TCRdb has only the in-frame clones, and not every one. The sample has some 200,000 clones; 50% to 60% are singletons. This receptor was taken from a human donor with alopecia areata. The source was CD4+ T cells sorted from blood, collected at week 4, from a patient treated with tofacitinib. V is TRBV9 and J is TRBJ1-2; D is ambiguous. The CDR3 loop reads CASSVGEYGYTF. DNA for the CDR3: TGTGCCAGCAGCGTAGGGGAATATGGCTACACCTTC.